This is a list of T cell receptor beta chains from one sample in a study of identical twins. TCRdb analysed the 5' RACE reads with MiXCR anew, one entry per CDR3 protein. Altogether hundreds of thousands of distinct CDR3 sequences are present, under 9% being singletons, with the ten largest covering over 2%. The same data also contributed to another study, on yellow fever vaccine responses in identical twins.

The sequenced material came from memory (CD45RO+) T cells sorted from blood. These receptors all stem from a young woman in good health. Both conserved end residues are part of each CDR3. Fields, in order: D gene, V gene, clone size, J gene, CDR3 protein, CDR3 DNA. A D gene is named only where the DNA matches it firmly. Clone size is shown for a subset of rows, as once, few, many or a class of expanded clone.

d_gene: TRBD2
v_gene: TRBV4-1
abundance: -
j_gene: TRBJ2-2
CDR3aa: CASTITGGRTGELFF
CDR3nt: TGCGCCAGCACCATAACGGGGGGGCGGACCGGGGAGCTGTTTTTT

d_gene: TRBD2
v_gene: TRBV5-1
abundance: few
j_gene: TRBJ2-1
CDR3aa: CASSAGPGTSGTPMVF
CDR3nt: TGCGCCAGCAGCGCAGGTCCCGGGACTAGCGGGACGCCAATGGTCTTC

d_gene: -
v_gene: TRBV12-3/TRBV12-4
abundance: many
j_gene: TRBJ1-5
CDR3aa: CASSLTSRTGSNQPQHF
CDR3nt: TGTGCCAGCAGTCTAACCTCCCGGACGGGTAGCAATCAGCCCCAGCATTTT

d_gene: -
v_gene: TRBV12-3/TRBV12-4
abundance: many
j_gene: TRBJ2-5
CDR3aa: CASSPGGVGGQETQYF
CDR3nt: TGTGCCAGCAGTCCTGGGGGAGTGGGCGGACAAGAGACCCAGTACTTC

d_gene: TRBD2
v_gene: TRBV7-3
abundance: few
j_gene: TRBJ2-1
CDR3aa: CASSAGGTSGHNEQFF
CDR3nt: TGTGCCAGCAGCGCGGGCGGGACTAGCGGCCACAATGAGCAGTTCTTC

d_gene: TRBD1
v_gene: TRBV6-1
abundance: -
j_gene: TRBJ1-2
CDR3aa: CASSQGTAGESGYTF
CDR3nt: TGTGCCAGCAGTCAAGGGACAGCCGGGGAGAGCGGCTACACCTTC

d_gene: TRBD1
v_gene: TRBV12-3/TRBV12-4
abundance: few
j_gene: TRBJ2-1
CDR3aa: CASSGPTTGLGEQFF
CDR3nt: TGTGCCAGCAGTGGGCCCACGACAGGGCTCGGGGAGCAGTTCTTC

d_gene: -
v_gene: TRBV7-8
abundance: few
j_gene: TRBJ2-5
CDR3aa: CASSTRTPWETQYF
CDR3nt: TGTGCCAGCAGCACCCGGACACCCTGGGAGACCCAGTACTTC

d_gene: TRBD2
v_gene: TRBV29-1
abundance: many
j_gene: TRBJ2-3
CDR3aa: CSGTGLATIGDTQYF
CDR3nt: TGCAGCGGTACCGGACTAGCAACTATCGGAGATACGCAGTATTTT

d_gene: -
v_gene: TRBV7-2
abundance: -
j_gene: TRBJ2-2
CDR3aa: CASSIQGITGELFF
CDR3nt: TGTGCCAGCAGCATTCAGGGTATCACCGGGGAGCTGTTTTTT

d_gene: -
v_gene: TRBV6-1
abundance: -
j_gene: TRBJ2-2
CDR3aa: CASSEGPGSLELFF
CDR3nt: TGTGCCAGCAGTGAAGGGCCAGGGAGCTTGGAGCTGTTTTTT

d_gene: -
v_gene: TRBV19
abundance: once
j_gene: TRBJ2-5
CDR3aa: CASAGTYGETQYF
CDR3nt: TGTGCCAGTGCCGGGACATATGGCGAGACCCAGTACTTC

d_gene: TRBD1
v_gene: TRBV7-9
abundance: -
j_gene: TRBJ1-1
CDR3aa: CASSSLAGGMNTEAFF
CDR3nt: TGTGCCAGCAGCTCCCTCGCAGGGGGTATGAACACTGAAGCTTTCTTT

d_gene: -
v_gene: TRBV4-1
abundance: many
j_gene: TRBJ1-5
CDR3aa: CASSQDRQPNQPQHF
CDR3nt: TGCGCCAGCAGCCAAGATCGTCAGCCAAATCAGCCCCAGCATTTT

d_gene: -
v_gene: TRBV5-1
abundance: many
j_gene: TRBJ2-5
CDR3aa: CASSGQLLETQYF
CDR3nt: TGCGCCAGCAGCGGGCAGCTATTAGAGACCCAGTACTTC

d_gene: -
v_gene: TRBV18
abundance: -
j_gene: TRBJ2-2
CDR3aa: CASFLTQPTGELFF
CDR3nt: TGTGCCAGCTTCCTTACCCAGCCCACCGGGGAGCTGTTTTTT

d_gene: -
v_gene: TRBV4-1
abundance: many
j_gene: TRBJ2-1
CDR3aa: CASSQGGGAKPYNEQFF
CDR3nt: TGCGCCAGCAGCCAAGGTGGGGGGGCCAAACCCTACAATGAGCAGTTCTTC

d_gene: TRBD1
v_gene: TRBV2
abundance: -
j_gene: TRBJ2-5
CDR3aa: CAVLAGWGQQETQYF
CDR3nt: TGTGCCGTACTTGCTGGGTGGGGACAGCAAGAGACCCAGTACTTC

d_gene: -
v_gene: TRBV5-1
abundance: medium-sized
j_gene: TRBJ2-4
CDR3aa: CASSSHTGSGNIQYF
CDR3nt: TGCGCCAGCAGCTCTCATACAGGGTCAGGAAACATTCAGTACTTC

d_gene: -
v_gene: TRBV6-4
abundance: many
j_gene: TRBJ1-1
CDR3aa: CASSADPGGGTEAFF
CDR3nt: TGTGCCAGCAGTGCCGACCCCGGGGGGGGGACTGAAGCTTTCTTT

d_gene: -
v_gene: TRBV20-1
abundance: -
j_gene: TRBJ2-4
CDR3aa: CSATVGPGSNIQYF
CDR3nt: TGCAGTGCCACCGTAGGGCCGGGGTCGAACATTCAGTACTTC

d_gene: -
v_gene: TRBV28
abundance: few
j_gene: TRBJ1-1
CDR3aa: CATRGPNTEAFF
CDR3nt: TGTGCCACCCGGGGTCCGAACACTGAAGCTTTCTTT

d_gene: -
v_gene: TRBV24-1
abundance: few
j_gene: TRBJ2-5
CDR3aa: CATSDFQQGEGETQYF
CDR3nt: TGTGCCACCAGTGATTTCCAACAGGGAGAGGGAGAGACCCAGTACTTC

d_gene: -
v_gene: TRBV20-1
abundance: many
j_gene: TRBJ2-3
CDR3aa: CSARSRDTQYF
CDR3nt: TGCAGTGCTCGTTCAAGGGATACGCAGTATTTT

d_gene: -
v_gene: TRBV3-1
abundance: many
j_gene: TRBJ1-1
CDR3aa: CASSSRQERAEAFF
CDR3nt: TGTGCCAGCAGCTCGCGACAGGAGCGGGCTGAAGCTTTCTTT

d_gene: -
v_gene: TRBV5-4
abundance: few
j_gene: TRBJ2-2
CDR3aa: CASSSGSNTGELFF
CDR3nt: TGTGCCAGCAGCTCAGGGAGTAACACCGGGGAGCTGTTTTTT

d_gene: -
v_gene: TRBV15
abundance: few
j_gene: TRBJ2-5
CDR3aa: CATSRDLGREETQYF
CDR3nt: TGTGCCACCAGCAGAGATCTGGGCAGAGAAGAGACCCAGTACTTC

d_gene: -
v_gene: TRBV12-3/TRBV12-4
abundance: many
j_gene: TRBJ2-4
CDR3aa: CASSPLTAGGLKNIQYF
CDR3nt: TGTGCCAGCAGTCCCTTAACGGCCGGGGGCCTCAAAAACATTCAGTACTTC

d_gene: -
v_gene: TRBV5-1
abundance: many
j_gene: TRBJ2-1
CDR3aa: CASSFEAGYNEQFF
CDR3nt: TGCGCCAGCAGCTTTGAGGCAGGCTACAATGAGCAGTTCTTC

d_gene: -
v_gene: TRBV20-1
abundance: few
j_gene: TRBJ2-1
CDR3aa: CSAPGQFPYNEQFF
CDR3nt: TGCAGTGCCCCTGGACAGTTCCCCTACAATGAGCAGTTCTTC

d_gene: -
v_gene: TRBV10-2
abundance: many
j_gene: TRBJ1-5
CDR3aa: CASSDPAGGKGQPQHF
CDR3nt: TGCGCCAGCAGTGACCCCGCGGGGGGGAAGGGTCAGCCCCAGCATTTT

d_gene: -
v_gene: TRBV20-1
abundance: few
j_gene: TRBJ1-5
CDR3aa: CSATTGSGPQHF
CDR3nt: TGCAGTGCTACTACAGGGTCTGGGCCCCAGCATTTT

d_gene: -
v_gene: TRBV12-3/TRBV12-4
abundance: few
j_gene: TRBJ1-5
CDR3aa: CASTPGRNQPQHF
CDR3nt: TGTGCCAGCACCCCGGGGCGCAATCAGCCCCAGCATTTT

d_gene: TRBD1
v_gene: TRBV3-1
abundance: -
j_gene: TRBJ2-1
CDR3aa: CASSQGDRLSYNEQFF
CDR3nt: TGTGCCAGCAGCCAAGGGGACAGGCTCTCCTACAATGAGCAGTTCTTC

d_gene: TRBD1
v_gene: TRBV6-1
abundance: many
j_gene: TRBJ2-1
CDR3aa: CASTSGTGGYNEQFF
CDR3nt: TGTGCCAGCACCTCTGGGACAGGGGGCTACAATGAGCAGTTCTTC

d_gene: -
v_gene: TRBV14
abundance: -
j_gene: TRBJ2-2
CDR3aa: CASSQMVRNTGELFF
CDR3nt: TGTGCCAGCAGCCAAATGGTCCGGAACACCGGGGAGCTGTTTTTT

d_gene: -
v_gene: TRBV4-1
abundance: -
j_gene: TRBJ2-3
CDR3aa: CASSQDNMGFTDTQYF
CDR3nt: TGCGCCAGCAGCCAAGATAATATGGGTTTCACAGATACGCAGTATTTT

d_gene: -
v_gene: TRBV29-1
abundance: many
j_gene: TRBJ2-1
CDR3aa: CSVAHYNEQFF
CDR3nt: TGCAGCGTCGCCCATTACAATGAGCAGTTCTTC

d_gene: -
v_gene: TRBV5-1
abundance: many
j_gene: TRBJ2-2
CDR3aa: CASTRQGGNTGELFF
CDR3nt: TGCGCCAGCACACGGCAGGGGGGGAACACCGGGGAGCTGTTTTTT

d_gene: TRBD1
v_gene: TRBV10-3
abundance: -
j_gene: TRBJ2-1
CDR3aa: CAISDIRDRKWQFF
CDR3nt: TGTGCCATCAGTGACATCCGGGACAGAAAATGGCAGTTCTTC